This T cell receptor beta chain was captured in a study of control samples from healthy donors and cancer patients. Germline loops: CDR1 MDHEN, CDR2 SYDVKM. The junction had 8 bases not matched to a gene; V was cut back by 6 bases and J by 4 bases. There are 14 residues in the CDR3. Produced via immunoSEQ multiplex PCR; TCRdb's table is partial and in-frame only. The table has some 95,000 clones, 80% to 90% seen once. The sample comprised blood. The gene calls are TRBV28 and TRBJ2-5; TRBD2 matches at 7 bases. This clonotype was sampled from a man younger than 40 in good health. CDR3 sequence (DNA): TGTGCCAGCAGACCCGAGCGGGACGGAGAGACCCAGTACTTC. This codes for CASRPERDGETQYF. The full variable domain, in which reference TRBV28 and TRBJ2-5 provide the parts outside the CDR3, is DVKVTQSSRYLVKRTGEKVFLECVQDMDHENMFWYRQDPGLGLRLIYFSYDVKMKEKGDIPEGYSVSREKKERFSLILESASTNQTSMYLCASRPERDGETQYFGPGTRLLVL.